This T cell receptor (beta chain) stems from a study of CD8+ T cells in alopecia areata (dated by TCRdb to about 2018). Study-level background: High-throughput TCRbeta sequencing was used to examine T cell clonal expansion in alopecia areata in both the C3H/HeJ mouse model and human patients. On the human side, TCRbeta sequencing was run on scalp tissue and on sorted CD4+ and CD8+ peripheral blood T cells from healthy controls and from alopecia areata patients with either patchy or totalis/universalis disease. Scalp clonality was compared among normal scalp (n=4), patchy alopecia areata scalp (n=8), and alopecia totalis/universalis scalp (n=8). The RNA source kit depended on sample type: the PAXgene miRNA kit for fixed scalp, the miRNeasy kit for PBMCs, and the RNeasy kit for mouse skin. Amplification of TCRbeta CDR3 regions was done by immunoSEQ multiplex PCR using 35 Vbeta forward primers and 13 Jbeta reverse primers.

The CDR1 and CDR2 encoded by the germline V gene are SQVTM and ANQGSEA. The germline V and J ends show losses of 3 bases and 6 bases respectively, and no gene match explains 12 bases of the junction. The CDR3 measures 15 amino acids from cysteine to phenylalanine. Only the CDR3 DNA stays, 45 bases, in frame from base 1. PBMCs were isolated by density centrifugation and stained for CD3, CD4 and CD8, and CD4+ and CD8+ T cells were sorted on a FACSAria. Scalp biopsies and blood samples were obtained from unaffected controls. The method behind the library was the immunoSEQ multiplex PCR assay. For TCR sequencing, RNA was extracted from every sample and reverse transcribed into cDNA to serve as template. First-strand cDNA was synthesized with SuperScript III using a 2:1 mix of oligo-dT and random hexamers. Amplification bias was assessed with a synthetic immune receptor repertoire, and residual bias was removed computationally. In the original analysis: Raw reads were preprocessed to remove errors, and CDR3 was defined by IMGT conventions from the conserved cysteine to phenylalanine. To get clonality, Shannon entropy was normalized by log2 of the number of productive unique TCRs and the result was subtracted from 1. Scalp TCRbeta sequences were cross-referenced with sorted blood CD4 and CD8 repertoires so that the CD4 or CD8 identity of scalp clones could be inferred. The table comes from immuneACCESS by way of TCRdb, which keeps in-frame sequences with V and J called. Part of the clones is missing from these tables; in studies checked, under half for an unresolved V gene and the rest for unknown reasons. V, J and clone size derive from that table, while D and trimming were established from the DNA sequence. This sample holds roughly 150,000 clones; around 55% were observed only once. The ten largest clones represent about 4.9% of the sample.

The investigation overall reported the following: Lesional scalp, especially in alopecia totalis/universalis, showed higher clonality and more expanded CD8+ clones than normal scalp, suggesting antigenic drive. TCR sequences shared between patients were less clear than in mice, possibly partly because of HLA diversity in the patient population. Scalp TCR repertoire analysis is complicated because resident alphabeta T cells in normal human skin are also sequenced, whereas mouse skin is dominated by gammadelta T cells.

The sample holds a few counts of this clone. Its antigen is unknown. Base qualities are missing; no much larger clone stands one base away. The receptor was derived from a human donor in good health. The sequenced sample was CD4+ T cells sorted from blood. The V and J segments used are TRBV29-1 and TRBJ1-2; 8 central nucleotides agree with TRBD1. The CDR3 protein: CSVDRTGSQMDGYTF. In nucleotide form, the sequence is TGCAGCGTTGATCGGACAGGGTCACAGATGGATGGCTACACCTTC.